The T cell receptor (beta chain) under discussion was sequenced for a study of a mutant IDH1 vaccine in newly diagnosed glioma. Looking at the study overall: Administration of eight vaccinations to patients took place in weeks 1, 3, 5, 7, 11, 15, 19, 23. Among treated patients, 62.5% were male and approximately 40% female, and mean age was about 41 years.

Time point defined: week 5, during vaccination. What each vaccine dose contained was 300 ug of mutant IDH1 20-mer peptide, accompanied by topical imiquimod. Each tumor in the donors was a new WHO grade 3 or 4 astrocytoma, IDH1-mutant and ATRX-lost. Looked up from germline, CDR1 is LGHNA and CDR2 is YSLEER. Trimming left V 0 bases short and J 8 bases short, with 16 bases between. The CDR3 has 15 residues. TCRdb's copy holds only in-frame clones and misses some; the assay was immunoSEQ multiplex PCR. This repertoire shows around 52,000 clones, 75% to 90% found once; its top ten account for approximately 4.2%. Regarding this clone: Its antigen is still unknown.

The sequence was collected from a woman in her thirties or forties with glioma. The chain couples TRBV4-3 to TRBJ1-2, with a tentative D call TRBD1 (5 bases). Sequencing was performed on PBMCs, taken from a glioma patient whose treatment included an IDH1 peptide vaccine. As DNA, the CDR3 is TGCGCCAGCAGCCAAGAATACGGAGGGGCAGGAGGCTACACCTTC. Its protein is CASSQEYGGAGGYTF.